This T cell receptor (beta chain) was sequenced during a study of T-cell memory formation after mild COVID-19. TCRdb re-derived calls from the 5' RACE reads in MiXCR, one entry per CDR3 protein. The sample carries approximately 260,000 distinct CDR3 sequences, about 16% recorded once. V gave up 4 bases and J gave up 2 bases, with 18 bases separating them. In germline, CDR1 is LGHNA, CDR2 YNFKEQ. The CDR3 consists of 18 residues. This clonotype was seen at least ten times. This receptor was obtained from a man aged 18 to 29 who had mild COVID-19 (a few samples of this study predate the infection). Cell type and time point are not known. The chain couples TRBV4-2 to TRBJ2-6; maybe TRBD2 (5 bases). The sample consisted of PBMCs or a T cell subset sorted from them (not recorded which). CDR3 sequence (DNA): TGTGCCAGCAGCCCGCATACCCGGGGAATTACTGGGGCCAACGTCCTGACTTTC. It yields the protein CASSPHTRGITGANVLTF.